This section outlines one TCR beta chain sequence together with its context. Its target is not known. The method was immunoSEQ multiplex PCR; TCRdb's version includes in-frame clones alone and lacks a portion of them. The sample lists 62,000 or so clones, approximately 91% occurring once. This specimen comes from a study of graft-versus-host responses after intestinal transplantation. The overall study: Induction using anti-thymocyte globulin, followed by tacrolimus and steroids for about 3 years, was given to all recipients.

The CDR3 is 13 amino acids. Germline values: CDR1 SQVTM, CDR2 ANQGSEA. The clonotype originates from a human donor who was the organ donor for an intestinal transplant. The chain recombines TRBV29-1 with TRBJ2-5; 10 bases fit TRBD2. Matching the DNA end better, TRBJ2-7 makes the J call doubtful. The sample was unstimulated CD8+ T cells sorted from spleen or lymph node cells, taken before transplant. CDR3 in DNA: TGCAGCGTATTAGCGGGAGGCCCCTACGAGCAGTACTTC. Amino acids: CSVLAGGPYEQYF.